The following is a TCR beta chain sequence with its context. This sample is drawn from a study of blood T cell repertoires in COVID-19. Profiling relied on immunoSEQ multiplex PCR, and the TCRdb table lists in-frame clones only, not all of them. The sample includes just over 150,000 clones, over 80% seen only once; the top ten take roughly 5%. V lost 0 bases to trimming and J lost 5 bases; unmatched junction nucleotides: 10. This CDR3 spans 16 amino acids. From germline, CDR1 is SGHNT and CDR2 YYREEE (reference sequence). The chain employs TRBV5-4 and TRBJ1-2, with TRBD1 matching 7 bases. Sample: peripheral blood. This receptor was taken from a man aged 25 to 40 with COVID-19, enrolled during active disease. CDR3 DNA: TGTGCCAGCAGCTTGGCTTCCGAGACAGGGCGGTATGGCTACACCTTC. Translation gives CASSLASETGRYGYTF. Looking up the rest from reference TRBV5-4 and TRBJ1-2 gives the full variable domain: ETGVTQSPTHLIKTRGQQVTLRCSSQSGHNTVSWYQQALGQGPQFIFQYYREEENGRGNFPPRFSGLQFPNYSSELNVNALELDDSALYLCASSLASETGRYGYTFGSGTRLTVV.